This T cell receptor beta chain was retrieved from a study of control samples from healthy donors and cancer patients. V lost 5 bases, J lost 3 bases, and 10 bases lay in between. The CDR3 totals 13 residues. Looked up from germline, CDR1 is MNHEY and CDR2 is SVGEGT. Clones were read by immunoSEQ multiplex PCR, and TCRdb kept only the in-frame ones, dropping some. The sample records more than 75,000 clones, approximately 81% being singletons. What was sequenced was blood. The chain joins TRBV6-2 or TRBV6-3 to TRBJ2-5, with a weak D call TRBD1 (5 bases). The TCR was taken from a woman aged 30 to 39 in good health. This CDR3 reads CASSVEGEETQYF. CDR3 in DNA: TGTGCCAGCAGTGTAGAAGGGGAAGAGACCCAGTACTTC.